Sequencing of this T cell receptor beta chain was carried out in a study of regulatory T cells in long-lasting Graves disease. As to time point: persistent/refractory GD, antithyroid drugs over 5 years with positive TRAb. From RNA extracted from PBMCs, the TCR library was made. Guidelines of the American Thyroid Association were used to diagnose Graves' disease. The peripheral blood volume drawn was approximately 9.5 milliliters, and it was collected into EDTA tubes. Points on this clonotype: The antigen is undetermined.

In building TCR beta libraries, iRepertoire HTBI primers were used together with Arm-PCR of CDR3 regions. In TCRdb, the multiplex PCR reads were re-called with MiXCR into one record per CDR3 protein. The sample lists 650,000 to 850,000 distinct CDR3 sequences; 25% to 35% were seen once. CDR3 length: 16 residues. Germline CDR1 DFQATT, CDR2 SNEGSKA (reference sequence). V shed 5 bases and J 3 bases; nucleotides not matched to a gene: 14. Whole-study findings and limits: Repertoires from persistent disease leaned toward TRBV28, TRBJ1-2 and TRBJ2-5. Persistent Graves' patients showed a TCR diversity that was lower than that of newly diagnosed ones.

This clonotype was obtained from a female donor with Graves disease. This specimen consisted of peripheral blood mononuclear cells (PBMCs), obtained when the disease was refractory, from a patient treated with antithyroid drugs. The V and J genes are TRBV20-1 and TRBJ2-7, with 9 bases identical to TRBD1. The CDR3 region is CSADGIPGQGDYEQYF. The CDR3 region has the DNA TGCAGTGCTGACGGGATACCGGGACAGGGTGACTACGAGCAGTACTTC.